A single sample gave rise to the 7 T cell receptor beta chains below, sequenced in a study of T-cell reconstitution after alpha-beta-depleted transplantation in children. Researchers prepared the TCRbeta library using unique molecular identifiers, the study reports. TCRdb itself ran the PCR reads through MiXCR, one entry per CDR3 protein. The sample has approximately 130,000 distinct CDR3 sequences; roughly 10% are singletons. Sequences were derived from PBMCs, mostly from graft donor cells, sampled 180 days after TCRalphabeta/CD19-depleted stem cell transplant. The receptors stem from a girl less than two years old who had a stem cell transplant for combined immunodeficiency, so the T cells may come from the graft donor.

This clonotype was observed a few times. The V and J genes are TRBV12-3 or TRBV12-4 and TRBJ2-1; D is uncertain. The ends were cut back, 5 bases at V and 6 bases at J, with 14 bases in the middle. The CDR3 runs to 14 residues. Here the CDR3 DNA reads TGTGCCAGCAGTCCCCCTCCGGCACCCAATGAGCAGTTCTTC. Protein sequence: CASSPPPAPNEQFF.

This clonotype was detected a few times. The CDR3 DNA sequence: TGCAGTGCCCCCGGGACTAGCGGGAGAAATGGGAATGAGCAGTTCTTC. Residues: CSAPGTSGRNGNEQFF. The V and J genes are TRBV20-1 and TRBJ2-1, with 14 positions matching TRBD2. CDR1 DFQATT and CDR2 SNEGSKA come from the germline V gene (reference sequence). The CDR3 runs 16 residues. V dropped 6 bases and J dropped 7; count of bases not matched to a gene: 11.

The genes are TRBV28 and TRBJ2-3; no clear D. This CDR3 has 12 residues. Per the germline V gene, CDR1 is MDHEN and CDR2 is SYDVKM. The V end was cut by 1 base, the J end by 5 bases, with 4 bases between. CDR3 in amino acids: CASSLFVDTQYF. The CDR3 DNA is TGTGCCAGCAGTTTATTTGTAGATACGCAGTATTTT.

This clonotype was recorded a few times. CDR3 region: CASSQDRGLFGYTF. The CDR3 region has the DNA TGTGCCAGCAGCCAGGACAGGGGGCTTTTTGGCTACACCTTC. This rearrangement joins TRBV7-9 to TRBJ1-2, with 11 bases that match TRBD1. Germline lookup yields CDR1 SEHNR and CDR2 FQNEAQ (reference sequence). There are 14 residues in the CDR3. Trimming cost V 5 bases and J 7 bases; bases outside gene matches: 6. Filled out from reference TRBV7-9 and TRBJ1-2, the complete variable domain reads DTGVSQNPRHKITKRGQNVTFRCDPISEHNRLYWYRQTLGQGPEFLTYFQNEAQLEKSRLLSDRFSAERPKGSFSTLEIQRTEQGDSAMYLCASSQDRGLFGYTFGSGTRLTVV.

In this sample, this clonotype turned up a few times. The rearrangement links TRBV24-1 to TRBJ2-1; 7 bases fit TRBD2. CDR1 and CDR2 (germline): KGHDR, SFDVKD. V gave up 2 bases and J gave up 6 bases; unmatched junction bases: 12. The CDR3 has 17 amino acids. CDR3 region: CATSDSPRVGEGNEQFF. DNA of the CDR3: TGTGCCACCAGTGATTCCCCCAGGGTGGGGGAGGGCAATGAGCAGTTCTTC.

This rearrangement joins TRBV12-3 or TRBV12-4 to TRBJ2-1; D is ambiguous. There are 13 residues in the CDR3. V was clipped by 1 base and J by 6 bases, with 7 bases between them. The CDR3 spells CASSLEVGNEQFF. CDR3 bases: TGTGCCAGCAGTTTAGAGGTGGGCAATGAGCAGTTCTTC.

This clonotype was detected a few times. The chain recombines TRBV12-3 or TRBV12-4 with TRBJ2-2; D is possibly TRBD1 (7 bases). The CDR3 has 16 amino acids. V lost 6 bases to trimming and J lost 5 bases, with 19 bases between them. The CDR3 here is CASSAGQTYFTGELFF. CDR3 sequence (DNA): TGTGCCAGCAGCGCGGGACAGACCTATTTTACCGGGGAGCTGTTTTTT.